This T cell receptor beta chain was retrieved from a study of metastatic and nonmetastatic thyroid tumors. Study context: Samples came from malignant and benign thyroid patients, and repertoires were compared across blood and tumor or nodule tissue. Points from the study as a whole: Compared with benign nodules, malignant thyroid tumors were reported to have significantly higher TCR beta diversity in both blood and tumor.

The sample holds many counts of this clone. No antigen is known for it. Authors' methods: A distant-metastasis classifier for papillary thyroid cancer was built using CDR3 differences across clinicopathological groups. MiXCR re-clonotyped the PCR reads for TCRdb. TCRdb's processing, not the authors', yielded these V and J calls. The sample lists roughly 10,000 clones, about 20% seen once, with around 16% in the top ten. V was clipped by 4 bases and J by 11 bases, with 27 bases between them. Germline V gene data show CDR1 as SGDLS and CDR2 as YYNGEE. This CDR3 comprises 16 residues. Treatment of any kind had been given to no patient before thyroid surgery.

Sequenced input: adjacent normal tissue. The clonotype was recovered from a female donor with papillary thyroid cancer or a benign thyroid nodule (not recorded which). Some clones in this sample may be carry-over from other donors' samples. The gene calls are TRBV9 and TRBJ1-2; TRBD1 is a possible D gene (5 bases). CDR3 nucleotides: TGTGCCAGCAGCAAGACAGAACGCCGGGCCCCTATGCGGTACACCTTC. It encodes CASSKTERRAPMRYTF.